This record covers a single TCR beta chain. What it recognizes is unknown. These data come from a study of CXCR3-negative and CXCR3-positive naive CD8 T cells. The study's findings and limits: CXCR3-expressing naive cells carried TRB CDR3s more hydrophobic than those of CXCR3-negative naive cells. TCR strength was inferred from TRB CDR3 properties, while surface CD5 was comparable between naive subsets. Memory CD8+ cells showed much lower diversity, while both naive subsets displayed comparably high diversity.

UMI-tagged TRB cDNA libraries were built via 5' RACE. TCRdb re-called the 5' RACE reads; one entry per CDR3 protein, DNA not given. This table lists tens of thousands of distinct CDR3 sequences. The CDR3 is 15 amino acids. The V gene's germline CDR1 is SQVTM and CDR2 ANQGSEA. The J gene is TRBJ2-3, the V gene TRBV29-1; the D call from TCRdb, TRBD1, cannot be confirmed without DNA. The material sequenced was naive CXCR3+ CD8+ T cells from blood. As for subset: CD45RO-CCR7+CD27+CD95- naive CD8+ T cells expressing CXCR3 (TNR3+). The TCR comes from a human donor in good health. Some clones in this sample may be carry-over from other donors' samples. The CDR3 spells CSATMRDRPTDTQYF.